A selection of T cell receptor beta chains follows, all from one sample in a study of CD8 T cells in ankylosing spondylitis. Each CDR3 protein is one row after TCRdb ran MiXCR on the 5' RACE reads. The table includes about 800,000 distinct CDR3 sequences, roughly 10% detected once. Sequenced material: blood, either unsorted or a sorted T cell fraction (not recorded which). The receptors were sampled from a male donor with ankylosing spondylitis. Both conserved end residues are part of each CDR3. The D gene is left open where the match is weak. The size entry is marked missing in some rows and otherwise reads once, few, many or a size class.

cdr3_aa cdr3_nt j_call v_call d_call clone_size
CASSVARALSSDGYTF TGTGCCAGCAGCGTAGCTAGGGCTCTATCCTCGGATGGCTACACCTTC TRBJ1-2 TRBV9 . .
CASSLGRGQRNTEAFF TGTGCCAGCAGTTTAGGGAGGGGACAGAGGAACACTGAAGCTTTCTTT TRBJ1-1 TRBV27 TRBD1 once
CSARDFPYEQYF TGCAGTGCCCGAGACTTCCCCTACGAGCAGTACTTC TRBJ2-7 TRBV20-1 . .
CAIRQGQYTGELFF TGTGCCATCAGACAAGGACAGTACACCGGGGAGCTGTTTTTT TRBJ2-2 TRBV10-3 . .
CASSPVRGYEQYF TGCGCCAGCAGCCCGGTAAGAGGTTACGAGCAGTACTTC TRBJ2-7 TRBV4-1 . few
CASGISGGWNTEAFF TGTGCCAGCGGGATTTCCGGGGGCTGGAACACTGAAGCTTTCTTT TRBJ1-1 TRBV9 . few
CASSPFLAISQHF TGTGCCAGCAGTCCATTCTTGGCCATTTCACAGCATTTT TRBJ1-5 TRBV12-3/TRBV12-4 . many
CSARSTGDEQYF TGCAGTGCTAGGTCGACAGGGGACGAGCAGTACTTC TRBJ2-7 TRBV20-1 TRBD1 .
CAISWNNQPQHF TGTGCCATCAGTTGGAACAATCAGCCCCAGCATTTT TRBJ1-5 TRBV10-3 . many
CASSKAGQDYGYTF TGTGCCAGCAGTAAGGCGGGACAGGACTATGGCTACACCTTC TRBJ1-2 TRBV28 TRBD1 few
CASKRDISYNEQFF TGTGCCAGTAAGCGGGATATATCCTACAATGAGCAGTTCTTC TRBJ2-1 TRBV19 TRBD2 few
CASSLAGLVFDYGYTF TGCGCCAGCAGCTTGGCCGGGCTTGTATTCGACTATGGCTACACCTTC TRBJ1-2 TRBV5-1 . few
CSEGTSGLPNEQFF TGCAGTGAAGGGACTAGCGGCCTCCCTAATGAGCAGTTCTTC TRBJ2-1 TRBV20-1 TRBD2 few
CSARAGQGHFWETQYF TGCAGTGCTAGAGCAGGACAGGGCCACTTTTGGGAGACCCAGTACTTC TRBJ2-5 TRBV20-1 TRBD1 few
CASSYRTSGGLDTQYF TGTGCCAGCAGCTACCGGACTAGCGGGGGGTTAGATACGCAGTATTTT TRBJ2-3 TRBV9 TRBD2 .
CSAREGQGGQPQHF TGCAGTGCTAGAGAGGGACAGGGAGGACAGCCCCAGCATTTT TRBJ1-5 TRBV20-1 TRBD1 many
CSASNNYEQYF TGCAGTGCTAGCAACAACTACGAGCAGTACTTC TRBJ2-7 TRBV20-1 . few
CSATGTSGPTDTQYF TGCAGTGCTACTGGGACTAGCGGGCCCACAGATACGCAGTATTTT TRBJ2-3 TRBV20-1 TRBD2 .
CATSTYRELSIYEQYF TGTGCCACCAGCACCTACAGGGAGCTTTCGATCTACGAGCAGTACTTC TRBJ2-7 TRBV15 . many
CSATMGSDLETQYF TGCAGTGCTACTATGGGCTCCGATCTCGAGACCCAGTACTTC TRBJ2-5 TRBV20-1 . many
CASRAGWGYEQYF TGTGCCAGCAGAGCGGGATGGGGATACGAGCAGTACTTC TRBJ2-7 TRBV6-1 TRBD2 .
CASSFSGRGTGELFF TGTGCCAGCAGTTTCTCCGGGAGGGGCACCGGGGAGCTGTTTTTT TRBJ2-2 TRBV12-3/TRBV12-4 TRBD2 many
CSARPPTADQPQHF TGCAGTGCTAGACCCCCTACCGCGGATCAGCCCCAGCATTTT TRBJ1-5 TRBV20-1 . .
CASRLTGTRQETQYF TGTGCCAGCAGGCTAACCGGGACCCGACAAGAGACCCAGTACTTC TRBJ2-5 TRBV28 . many
CATSSRGSYNEQFF TGTGCCACCAGCAGCCGCGGGTCCTACAATGAGCAGTTCTTC TRBJ2-1 TRBV15 . few
CASSFRVENEQFF TGTGCCAGCAGCTTTAGGGTGGAAAATGAGCAGTTCTTC TRBJ2-1 TRBV7-2 . many